This T cell receptor (beta chain) emerged from a study of blood T cell repertoires in COVID-19. Study overall: Samples came from the United States, Italy and Spain, spanning acute and convalescent COVID-19. T cells, B-cell-depleted T cells, or PBMCs supplied cDNA or gDNA.

In the study's own analysis: It was from reference gene primer amplification that nucleated cell counts were estimated. This table comes from immunoSEQ multiplex PCR, and its TCRdb copy is limited to in-frame clones, with some not included. That table is the source of V, J and clone size, and D and trimming were worked out from the DNA. The sample includes more than 110,000 clones, roughly 91% seen only once; the top ten take under 3%. The sequenced sample consisted of peripheral blood. The receptor was derived from a man in his 60s with active or convalescent COVID-19.

CDR3: CARSLGGGSYNEQFF. Here the CDR3 DNA reads TGTGCCAGAAGCTTAGGGGGTGGCTCCTACAATGAGCAGTTCTTC. The chain carries TRBV5-3 and TRBJ2-1; TRBD1 is a possible D gene (6 bases). TRBV5-3 qualifies as an ORF whose function is uncertain. This CDR3 spans 15 amino acids. The V end lost 2 bases, the J end lost 0 bases, and 9 bases lay between the germline ends.